This T cell receptor (beta chain) was identified during a study of T cell responses to AZD1222 COVID-19 vaccine. Remarks on this clone: What it binds is not known.

Whole-study findings and limits: None of the repertoires were sampled until the peak T cell response had passed.

Clones were sequenced by immunoSEQ multiplex PCR, and TCRdb holds only the in-frame ones, with some missing. The table has approximately 100,000 clones, 93% seen once. The germline gives CDR1 SGHTA, CDR2 FQGNSA. This CDR3 comprises 13 residues. Trimming took 3 bases from V and 6 from J, leaving 12 bases between them. The material was peripheral blood, obtained on day 0 of AZD1222 vaccination. The chain has TRBV7-2 and TRBJ2-7, with a tentative D call TRBD2 (6 bases). The sequence was obtained from an adult in good health. The CDR3 here is CASSLARRGEQYF. CDR3 bases: TGTGCCAGCAGCTTGGCTAGGAGGGGCGAGCAGTACTTC.